The present TCR beta chain was sequenced within a study of CD8 T cells in Susac syndrome. CD8+ and CD4+ T cells taken from blood had their TCR beta sequenced. TEMRA cells were FACS-enriched, with CD8+ and CD4+ T cells isolated negatively. The length of the CDR3 is 20 residues. V gave up 1 base and J gave up 6 bases; unmatched junction bases: 11. Germline values: CDR1 MGHRA, CDR2 YSYEKL. Random hexamers served to reverse transcribe roughly 0.5 to 1 ug RNA. Coverage of TCR beta CDR3 amplification by immunoSEQ multiplex PCR extended to 54 Vbeta and 13 Jbeta. TCRdb recomputed calls from the immunoSEQ multiplex PCR reads with MiXCR, one row per CDR3 protein. This sample has approximately 170,000 distinct CDR3 sequences, with 92% found just once.

The chain employs TRBV4-1 and TRBJ2-2; TRBD2 matches 16 bases. The specimen sequenced was CD4+ T cells from PBMCs. The receptor comes from a human donor in good health. CDR3 in DNA: TGCGCCAGCAGCCAAGTGGGACTAGCGGGAGGGCCAACTAAGTCCGGGGAGCTGTTTTTT. Amino acid sequence: CASSQVGLAGGPTKSGELFF.